A selection of T cell receptor beta chains follows, all from one sample in a study of blood T cell repertoires in COVID-19. The data were produced by immunoSEQ multiplex PCR, yet TCRdb's version contains in-frame clones alone and is incomplete. The sample has 250,000 to 300,000 clones; less than 90% are singletons. The sequenced sample was peripheral blood. These receptors all come from a man aged 25-40 years with active or convalescent COVID-19. The CDR3 runs from the conserved cysteine through the conserved F or W. The D gene is left open where the match is weak. The listing skips clone size in some rows; elsewhere it reads once, few, many or a size class.

TRBV9,TRBJ1-4,NA,NA,TGTGCCAGCAGCGTAGATGAGGCAAATGAAAAACTGTTTTTT,CASSVDEANEKLFF
TRBV14,TRBJ2-7,NA,once,TGTGCCAGCAGCCCCAGGGGCTACGAGCAGTACTTC,CASSPRGYEQYF
TRBV3-1/TRBV3-2,TRBJ1-2,TRBD1,NA,TGTGCCAGCAGCCAACACTCCGGGACAGGGGATGGCTACACCTTC,CASSQHSGTGDGYTF
TRBV10-3,TRBJ2-3,NA,NA,TGTGCCATCAGCCTCGGACATGAAAGCACAGATACGCAGTATTTT,CAISLGHESTDTQYF
TRBV5-1,TRBJ1-1,NA,NA,TGCGCCAGCAGCTCGGGAGGACAGATGAACACTGAAGCTTTCTTT,CASSSGGQMNTEAFF
TRBV19,TRBJ2-2,TRBD2,NA,TGTGCCAGTAGTAAGCGGGGGGGCATGGCCGGGGAGCTGTTTTTT,CASSKRGGMAGELFF
TRBV7-2,TRBJ2-5,NA,NA,TGTGCCAGCAGCTCCCGGGGGGGGACAGGGACAGAGGAGACCCAGTACTTC,CASSSRGGTGTEETQYF
TRBV2,TRBJ1-5,NA,NA,TGTGCCAGCACCTTGGCCATGAGCAATCAGCCCCAGCATTTT,CASTLAMSNQPQHF
TRBV19,TRBJ1-5,NA,NA,TGTGCCAGTAGTATTTGGGAGGGTGATCAGCCCCAGCATTTT,CASSIWEGDQPQHF
TRBV6-5,TRBJ1-1,NA,NA,TGTGCCGCGAAGGGGGATATGATGAACACTGAAGCTTTCTTT,CAAKGDMMNTEAFF
TRBV19,TRBJ2-5,NA,once,TGTGCCAGTAGCCCCGAGGGTAAAGAGACCCAGTACTTC,CASSPEGKETQYF
TRBV6-5,TRBJ1-2,TRBD1,NA,TGTGCCAGCAGCCTCGGCGAGGGACAGCACTATGGCTACACCTTC,CASSLGEGQHYGYTF
TRBV4-1,TRBJ1-2,NA,once,TGCGCCAGCAGCCAAGTAATCAGGGGCGTCGGTAACTATGGCTACACCTTC,CASSQVIRGVGNYGYTF
TRBV4-1,TRBJ1-1,TRBD1,NA,TGCGCCAGCAGCCCCACAGGGGTGGGGAACACTGAAGCTTTCTTT,CASSPTGVGNTEAFF
TRBV30,TRBJ2-7,NA,NA,TGTGCCTGGAGTGACAGGTTTCAGTACTTC,CAWSDRFQYF
TRBV27,TRBJ1-1,NA,NA,TGTGCCAGCAGCCCCGTGGAGCTTAACACTGAAGCTTTCTTT,CASSPVELNTEAFF
TRBV3-1/TRBV3-2,TRBJ1-4,TRBD1,NA,TGTGCCAGCAGCCAGGGACAGGGGGTCCATAATGAAAAACTGTTTTTT,CASSQGQGVHNEKLFF
TRBV6-5,TRBJ2-7,TRBD2,NA,TGTGCCAGCAGGGACCGGGGGGGCGTCTACCAGCAGTACTTC,CASRDRGGVYQQYF
TRBV11-2,TRBJ1-1,NA,NA,TGTGCCAGCAGCTTTATAAGGGGTGGCGGCACTGAAGCTTTCTTT,CASSFIRGGGTEAFF
TRBV9,TRBJ2-7,TRBD2,NA,TGTGCCAGCAGCCGAGGATCGGAAGGGGAGGGCATGAGGCAGTACTTC,CASSRGSEGEGMRQYF
TRBV21-1,TRBJ2-1,NA,NA,TGTGCCAGCAACGGACCGGGACTAGCGGGGCCTCTCTCCTACAATGAGCAGTTCTTC,CASNGPGLAGPLSYNEQFF
TRBV15,TRBJ2-1,NA,NA,TGTGCCACCAGCAGAGCGGACAGCTCCTACAATGAGCAGTTCTTC,CATSRADSSYNEQFF
TRBV2,TRBJ1-1,NA,NA,TGTGCCAGCAGTGAAGCTGAGACTAACCCCGCTTTCTTT,CASSEAETNPAFF
TRBV29-1,TRBJ1-1,TRBD1,NA,TGCAGCGTTGGTTACAGGGGGCTTAGAACTGAAGCTTTCTTT,CSVGYRGLRTEAFF
TRBV6-4,TRBJ2-2,TRBD2,few,TGTGCCAGCAGTGGGACTAGCACCGGGGAGCTGTTTTTT,CASSGTSTGELFF
TRBV6-2/TRBV6-3,TRBJ1-2,NA,NA,TGTGCCAGCAGTTACACCTACAGTACCTATGGCTACACCTTC,CASSYTYSTYGYTF
TRBV4-2,TRBJ2-3,NA,NA,TGTGCCAGCAGCCAAGGGGGCCGGTGGACAGACCTCACAGATACGCAGTATTTT,CASSQGGRWTDLTDTQYF
TRBV24-1,TRBJ2-3,TRBD1,NA,TGTGCCACCAGTGATCACCGGGACAGTCGTTTAAATACGCAGTATTTT,CATSDHRDSRLNTQYF
TRBV5-1,TRBJ2-5,NA,NA,TGCGCCAGCAGCTTGGAGGGCGGGGGACACGTGACCCAGTACTTC,CASSLEGGGHVTQYF
TRBV19,TRBJ2-1,TRBD2,NA,TGTGCCAGTAGTATAGGACTAGCGGGCCTCAATGAGCAGTTCTTC,CASSIGLAGLNEQFF
TRBV13,TRBJ1-4,NA,NA,TGTGCCAGCAGCTTGGGCAACGATGAAAAACTGTTTTTT,CASSLGNDEKLFF
TRBV5-6,TRBJ1-3,NA,NA,TGTGCCAGCAGCTTGGTTATTGGAAACACCATATATTTT,CASSLVIGNTIYF
TRBV9,TRBJ1-3,NA,NA,TGTGCCAGCAGTGACTGGAGCTCTGGAAACACCATATATTTT,CASSDWSSGNTIYF
TRBV27,TRBJ2-6,NA,NA,TGTGCCAGCAGTTTAGGCAGCGGTGTCAACGTCCTGACTTTC,CASSLGSGVNVLTF
TRBV19,TRBJ2-7,NA,NA,TGTGCCAGTAGTCTTCTCTCCTACGAGCAGTACTTC,CASSLLSYEQYF
TRBV5-4,TRBJ2-7,TRBD2,NA,TGTGCCAGCAGCTTGGAATGGGAGGGGTCTTCCTACGAGCAGTACTTC,CASSLEWEGSSYEQYF
TRBV3-1/TRBV3-2,TRBJ2-2,NA,NA,TGTGCCAGCAGACTAAGGTTAGGGGCGGCCGGGGAGCTGTTTTTT,CASRLRLGAAGELFF
TRBV6-1,TRBJ1-1,NA,NA,TGTGCCAGCAGTGAAACGGGGGTCTCGGGGAACACTGAAGCTTTCTTT,CASSETGVSGNTEAFF
TRBV11-2,TRBJ2-7,TRBD2,NA,TGTGCCAGCAGCTTACAGACTAGCCAAAGCTCCTACGAGCAGTACTTC,CASSLQTSQSSYEQYF
TRBV6-5,TRBJ1-1,TRBD1,NA,TGTGCCAGCAGCTACCAGGGGACAGGGAAAACTGAAGCTTTCTTT,CASSYQGTGKTEAFF
TRBV7-9,TRBJ2-3,NA,NA,TGTGCCAGCAGCTTAGACAGGAGCACAGATACGCAGTATTTT,CASSLDRSTDTQYF
TRBV5-6,TRBJ2-5,NA,NA,TGTGCCAGCAGCTTGGCCGGACGGGCCCGGAGGGAGACCCAGTACTTC,CASSLAGRARRETQYF
TRBV30,TRBJ2-7,NA,NA,TGTGCCTGGAGTTTGTCGATTGGTCGGGATGAGCAGTACTTC,CAWSLSIGRDEQYF
TRBV5-1,TRBJ1-1,NA,once,TGCGCCAGCGCGGTAAGCGGGGGACAAAGTGAAGCTTTCTTT,CASAVSGGQSEAFF
TRBV3-1/TRBV3-2,TRBJ2-4,NA,NA,TGTGCCAGCAGCCAGAAAAGGGGAACAGGGCCAAACATTCAGTACTTC,CASSQKRGTGPNIQYF
TRBV28,TRBJ2-7,NA,NA,TGTGCCAGCAGTTCCCGGGACTGGGTCTCGGAGCAGTACTTC,CASSSRDWVSEQYF
TRBV18,TRBJ2-7,NA,NA,TGTGCCAGCTCACTATTCAGGGGACAAGGCTACGAGCAGTACTTC,CASSLFRGQGYEQYF
TRBV3-1/TRBV3-2,TRBJ1-2,NA,NA,TGTGCCAGCAGCAGAACGACAAGCTATGGCTACACCTTC,CASSRTTSYGYTF
TRBV6-5,TRBJ2-2,TRBD1,NA,TGTGCCAGCGGCAGGGGGCCGTCTTCCGGGGAGCTGTTTTTT,CASGRGPSSGELFF
TRBV12-1,TRBJ2-1,NA,few,TGTGCCAGCAGCTCGGGGACAGGGGCTATAAATGAGCAGTTCTTC,CASSSGTGAINEQFF
TRBV2,TRBJ2-4,NA,NA,TGTGCCAGCAGTGAACTTCGACAGCCCCGCACAAACATTCAGTACTTC,CASSELRQPRTNIQYF
TRBV11-2,TRBJ2-7,TRBD2,NA,TGTGCCAGCAGCTTCCGCGGGGGGGCCTCCTTCTACGAGCAGTACTTC,CASSFRGGASFYEQYF
TRBV13,TRBJ2-7,NA,few,TGTGCCAGCAGCTCCGCCGTGGGGGGTCAGGGCGAGCAGTACTTC,CASSSAVGGQGEQYF
TRBV7-9,TRBJ1-1,NA,NA,TGTGCCAGCAGCTATTCCCGGGAGACTGAAGCTTTCTTT,CASSYSRETEAFF
TRBV30,TRBJ1-1,NA,NA,TGTGCCTGGAGCCCCCGCTTGTCGGCAGGCATGTTT,CAWSPRLSAGMF
TRBV29-1,TRBJ1-3,NA,few,TGCAGCGTTGAAGACACTGGCTCTGGAAACACCATATATTTT,CSVEDTGSGNTIYF
TRBV2,TRBJ2-5,NA,once,TGTGCCAGCAGTGAAGAGGTGGGGGCCTATGAGACCCAGTACTTC,CASSEEVGAYETQYF